The TCR beta chain described here comes from a study of cytomegalovirus exposure and HLA in healthy donors. For the study at large: HLA-typed donors were the source of 86 million or so unique TCRs held in an early data release.

This clone was counted a few times. Its antigen is currently unknown. Study results and caveats: For most TCR beta V segments, an earlier analysis put the productive rate at about 87% or about 30% of the time.

In the PCR, 60 Vbeta and 13 Jbeta primers were used. TCRdb's table, derived via immunoSEQ multiplex PCR, lists solely in-frame clones and lacks some. The sample holds some 130,000 clones, approximately 61% seen once. This TCR came from a young man in good health and CMV-seropositive. Material for sequencing was PBMCs.

The CDR3 DNA is TGTGCCAGCAGAACGACGGGGGAGACCCAGTACTTC. Its translation: CASRTTGETQYF. The chain combines TRBV2 with TRBJ2-5; tentative D call: TRBD2 (5 bases). Trimming left V 6 bases short and J 5 bases short, with 10 bases between. Germline V gene sequence: CDR1 SNHLY, CDR2 FYNNEI. This CDR3 has 12 amino acids.